The clone carrying this T cell receptor (beta chain) came up many times. The target antigen is unknown. Breast cancer patients provided tissue from their axillary draining lymph nodes. The entry originates in a study of breast tumors, draining lymph nodes, adjacent tissues. Notes on the study in general: The lymph node origin of tumor T cells was framed as consistent with a hypothesis, not demonstrated.

TCRdb ran MiXCR on the multiplex PCR reads and lists one entry per CDR3 protein. Of around 190,000 distinct CDR3 sequences listed, approximately 33% are singletons. This CDR3 has 16 residues. The V gene end was trimmed by 5 bases and the J gene end by 3 bases; junction bases not matched to a gene: 10. The clonotype originates from a female donor with breast cancer. Some clones in this sample may be carry-over from other donors' samples. The source material was axillary lymph node tissue. V and J are TRBV12-3 or TRBV12-4 and TRBJ2-7, with 10 bases fitting TRBD1. The CDR3 nucleotides are TGTGCCAGCAGTGGAGGCGGGACAGGGGTGTTCTACGAGCAGTACTTC. The encoded protein is CASSGGGTGVFYEQYF.